These 2 T cell receptor beta chains were sequenced from one sample in a study of cytomegalovirus exposure and HLA in healthy donors. PCR amplification relied on 60 Vbeta primers (plus 13 Jbeta primers). Libraries were prepared by immunoSEQ multiplex PCR; TCRdb keeps only in-frame clonotypes and omits some of them. The sample includes under 130,000 clones, 74% seen only once; the top ten take about 2.6%. The sample comprised PBMCs. Source of these receptors: a man between 50 and 59 years old in good health and CMV-seropositive.

The chain employs TRBV30 and TRBJ2-3; 8 bases align to TRBD1. CDR1 is GTSNPN, CDR2 SVGIG, per germline (reference sequence). V dropped 0 bases and J dropped 1; count of bases not matched to a gene: 3. This CDR3 region has 15 residues. As DNA, the CDR3 is TGTGCCTGGAGTGTTAGGGGACAGGGCACAGATACGCAGTATTTT. Encoded protein: CAWSVRGQGTDTQYF.

This chain links TRBV5-1 with TRBJ2-2, with D possibly being TRBD2 (6 bases). V lost 4 bases to trimming and J lost 6 bases, with 13 bases between them. The CDR3 is made up of 14 amino acids. Per the germline V gene, CDR1 is SGHRS and CDR2 is YFSETQ. CDR3 sequence reads: CASSRPEGAGELFF. As DNA, the CDR3 is TGCGCCAGCAGCCGCCCGGAGGGCGCCGGGGAGCTGTTTTTT. Combining the CDR3 with reference TRBV5-1 and TRBJ2-2 gives the whole variable domain KAGVTQTPRYLIKTRGQQVTLSCSPISGHRSVSWYQQTPGQGLQFLFEYFSETQRNKGNFPGRFSGRQFSNSRSEMNVSTLELGDSALYLCASSRPEGAGELFFGEGSRLTVL.